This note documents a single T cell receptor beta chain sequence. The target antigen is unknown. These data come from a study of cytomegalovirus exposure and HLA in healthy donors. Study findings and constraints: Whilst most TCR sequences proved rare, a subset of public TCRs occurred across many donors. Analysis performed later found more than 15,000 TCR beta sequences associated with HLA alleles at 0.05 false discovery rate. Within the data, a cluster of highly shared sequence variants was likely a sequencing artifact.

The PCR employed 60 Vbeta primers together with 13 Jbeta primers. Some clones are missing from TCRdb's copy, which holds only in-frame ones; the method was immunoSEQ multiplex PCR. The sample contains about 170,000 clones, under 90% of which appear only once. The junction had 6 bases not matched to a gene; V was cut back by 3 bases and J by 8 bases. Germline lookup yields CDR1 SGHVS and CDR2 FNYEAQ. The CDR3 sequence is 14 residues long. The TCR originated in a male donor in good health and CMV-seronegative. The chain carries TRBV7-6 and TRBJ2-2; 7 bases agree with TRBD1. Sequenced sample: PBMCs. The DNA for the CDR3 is TGTGCCAGCAGCTTCTCAGGGGGTCAAGGGGAGCTGTTTTTT. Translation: CASSFSGGQGELFF.